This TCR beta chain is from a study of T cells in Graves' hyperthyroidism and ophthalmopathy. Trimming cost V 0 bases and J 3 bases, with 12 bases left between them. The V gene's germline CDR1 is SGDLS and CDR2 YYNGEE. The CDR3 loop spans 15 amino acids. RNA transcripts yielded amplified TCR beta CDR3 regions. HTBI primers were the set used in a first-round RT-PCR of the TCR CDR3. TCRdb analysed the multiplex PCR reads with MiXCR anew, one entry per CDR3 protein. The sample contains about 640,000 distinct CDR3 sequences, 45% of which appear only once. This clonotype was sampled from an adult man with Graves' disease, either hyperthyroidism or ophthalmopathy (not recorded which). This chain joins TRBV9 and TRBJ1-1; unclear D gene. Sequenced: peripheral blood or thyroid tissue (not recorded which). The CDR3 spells CASSVARDGYTEAFF. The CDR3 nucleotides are TGTGCCAGCAGCGTAGCCCGGGATGGTTACACTGAAGCTTTCTTT.